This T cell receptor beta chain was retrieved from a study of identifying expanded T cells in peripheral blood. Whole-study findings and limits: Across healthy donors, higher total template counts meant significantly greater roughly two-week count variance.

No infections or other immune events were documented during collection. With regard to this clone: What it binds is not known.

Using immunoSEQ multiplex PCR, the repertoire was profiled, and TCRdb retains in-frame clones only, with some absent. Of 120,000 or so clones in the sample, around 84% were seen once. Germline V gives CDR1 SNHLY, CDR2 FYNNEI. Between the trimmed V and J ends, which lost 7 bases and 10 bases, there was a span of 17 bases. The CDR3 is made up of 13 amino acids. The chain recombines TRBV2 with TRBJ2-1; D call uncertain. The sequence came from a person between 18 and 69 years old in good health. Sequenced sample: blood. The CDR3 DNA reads TGTGCCAGCACCCGGCTGGGGAATCGGGAGCAGTTCTTC. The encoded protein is CASTRLGNREQFF.